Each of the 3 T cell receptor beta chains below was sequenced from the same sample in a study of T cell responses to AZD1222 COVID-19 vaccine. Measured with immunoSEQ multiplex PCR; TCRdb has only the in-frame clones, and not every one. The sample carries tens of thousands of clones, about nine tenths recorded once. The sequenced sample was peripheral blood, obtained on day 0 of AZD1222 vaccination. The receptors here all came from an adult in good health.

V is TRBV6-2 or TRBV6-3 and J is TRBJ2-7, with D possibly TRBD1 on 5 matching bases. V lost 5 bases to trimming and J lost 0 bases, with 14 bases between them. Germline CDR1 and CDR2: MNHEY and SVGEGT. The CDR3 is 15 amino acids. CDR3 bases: TGTGCCAGCAGTGTGTATGGACAAACCTCCTACGAGCAGTACTTC. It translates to CASSVYGQTSYEQYF.

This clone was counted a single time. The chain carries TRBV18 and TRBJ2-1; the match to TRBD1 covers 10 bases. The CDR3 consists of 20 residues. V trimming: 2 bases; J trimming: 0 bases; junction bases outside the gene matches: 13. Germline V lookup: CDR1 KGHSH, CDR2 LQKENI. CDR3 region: CASSPWTGGLAESSYNEQFF. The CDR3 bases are TGTGCCAGCTCACCATGGACAGGGGGGTTAGCGGAGAGCTCCTACAATGAGCAGTTCTTC.

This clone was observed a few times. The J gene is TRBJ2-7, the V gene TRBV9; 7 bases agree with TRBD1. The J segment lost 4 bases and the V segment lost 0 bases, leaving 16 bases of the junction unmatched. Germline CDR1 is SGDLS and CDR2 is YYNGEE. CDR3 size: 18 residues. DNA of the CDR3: TGTGCCAGCAGCGTAGGACTTGGACAGGCCAAGATCGAGTACGAGCAGTACTTC. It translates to CASSVGLGQAKIEYEQYF.